A selection of T cell receptor beta chains follows, all from one sample in a study of T cells in Graves' hyperthyroidism and ophthalmopathy. TCRdb re-analysed the multiplex PCR reads in MiXCR, keeping a single row per CDR3 protein. The sample includes about 400,000 distinct CDR3 sequences, 14% of them seen just once. Sequencing used blood. These receptors were obtained from a woman under 40 with Graves' ophthalmopathy. Each CDR3 is given with its conserved first and last residue. Each record gives: CDR3 DNA, CDR3 protein, clone size, J gene, V gene, D gene. D genes are given only for firm matches. The listing skips clone size in some rows; elsewhere it reads once, few, many or a size class.

TGTGCCAGCAGTGTTGTCGGGGCTGGGGCCAACGTCCTGACTTTC CASSVVGAGANVLTF many TRBJ2-6 TRBV2 -
TGTGCCAGCAGTTTCCGCCTAACCGGGGAGCTGTTTTTT CASSFRLTGELFF many TRBJ2-2 TRBV28 -
TGTGCCAGCAGCTTGTGGGACAGGGGAATTCAGTACTTC CASSLWDRGIQYF few TRBJ2-4 TRBV5-6 TRBD1
TGTGCCAGCAGCGTATTCCCCTCTGGCGGGGGGATTGACAATGAGCAGTTCTTC CASSVFPSGGGIDNEQFF few TRBJ2-1 TRBV9 TRBD2
TGTGCCACCAGCAGAGATTATAACGAAGACTCTGGAAACACCATATATTTT CATSRDYNEDSGNTIYF - TRBJ1-3 TRBV15 -
TGTGCCAGCAGAGCCATACCGGACAGTTCGGAGACCCAGTACTTC CASRAIPDSSETQYF many TRBJ2-5 TRBV6-1 -
TGTGCCAGCAGCCCCCACGGACAGATCTATGGCTACACCTTC CASSPHGQIYGYTF - TRBJ1-2 TRBV9 -
TGTGCCAGCAGTCCGGGGGCGGCCTGGGCTGAAGCTTTCTTT CASSPGAAWAEAFF many TRBJ1-1 TRBV6-1 -
TGTGCCAGTAACACAGGGGCGAGAAATTCACCCCTCCACTTT CASNTGARNSPLHF - TRBJ1-6 TRBV19 TRBD1
TGTGCCAGCAGCTCCGGACTAGCGGGGGGCACAGATACGCAGTATTTT CASSSGLAGGTDTQYF many TRBJ2-3 TRBV7-9 TRBD2
TGTGCCAGCAGCGTTTCGACAGGGAACTATGGCTACACCTTC CASSVSTGNYGYTF many TRBJ1-2 TRBV6-1 TRBD1
TGTGCCAGCAGATTAACTAGCGACACCGGGGAGCTGTTTTTT CASRLTSDTGELFF many TRBJ2-2 TRBV12-3/TRBV12-4 TRBD2
TGCAGTGCTAGAAACCCGGGACAAAGAGAGGACATTCAGTACTTC CSARNPGQREDIQYF few TRBJ2-4 TRBV20-1 -
TGTGCCAGCAGCTCCGTAACCTACAGTGAAGCTTTCTTT CASSSVTYSEAFF many TRBJ1-1 TRBV13 -
TGTGCCAGCAGTACGCCGGGACAGCCTTATTCACCCCTCCACTTT CASSTPGQPYSPLHF - TRBJ1-6 TRBV6-1 TRBD1
TGTGCCAGCAGCCCGGGACAGGGGGGACAAGAGACCCAGTACTTC CASSPGQGGQETQYF many TRBJ2-5 TRBV7-3 TRBD1
TGCAGCGCCGGGACAGGGAGAGATGAGCAGTTCTTC CSAGTGRDEQFF many TRBJ2-1 TRBV29-1 TRBD1
TGTGCCAGCTCACCTCGGAATTTACCGCCGGGCTACACCTTC CASSPRNLPPGYTF many TRBJ1-2 TRBV18 -
TGTGCCAGCAGCCAAGAGCCGTTTGTTCGGGGTCGGGACTACACCTTC CASSQEPFVRGRDYTF many TRBJ1-2 TRBV3-1 -
TGTGCTAGTGGTTCTAGTAGCAATCAGCCCCAGCATTTT CASGSSSNQPQHF - TRBJ1-5 TRBV12-5 -